Presented here are 23 T cell receptor beta chains from one specimen sequenced in a study of cytomegalovirus exposure and HLA in healthy donors. Vbeta (60) and Jbeta (13) primers were used in the PCR. Data came from immunoSEQ multiplex PCR; TCRdb stores just in-frame clones and leaves some out. The repertoire holds some 98,000 clones, 70% seen once, with less than 2.5% in the top ten. The sequenced sample was PBMCs. These receptors all stem from a man in his fifties in good health and CMV-seronegative.

This chain uses TRBV5-1 with TRBJ2-1, with D perhaps matching TRBD2 (6 bases). This CDR3 has 15 residues. Trimming left V 0 bases short and J 4 bases short, with 11 bases between. Germline V gene data show CDR1 as SGHRS and CDR2 as YFSETQ. In DNA form, the CDR3 reads TGCGCCAGCAGCTTGGGGGACTGGGAGTACAATGAGCAGTTCTTC. Its translation is CASSLGDWEYNEQFF.

The chain links TRBV5-1 to TRBJ2-2, with D unresolved. The CDR3 has 15 amino acids. Germline assignment: CDR1 SGHRS and CDR2 YFSETQ. Trimming took off 7 bases at V and 3 bases at J, with 16 bases between the two ends. DNA of the CDR3: TGCGCCAGCGGCTCCGAAGCCCTGGACACCGGGGAGCTGTTTTTT. Its protein product is CASGSEALDTGELFF.

This clone is a singleton in its sample. This rearrangement joins TRBV5-1 to TRBJ1-6; D not certain. V was clipped by 2 bases and J by 5 bases, with 8 bases between them. CDR3 length: 14 residues. Germline V gene lookup returns CDR1 SGHRS and CDR2 YFSETQ. The CDR3 DNA reads TGCGCCAGCAGCTTCCCAGATAATAATTCACCCCTCCACTTT. Amino acid sequence: CASSFPDNNSPLHF.

The chain has TRBV11-2 and TRBJ2-1; D remains ambiguous. Between the trimmed V and J ends, which lost 2 bases and 8 bases, there was a span of 13 bases. The CDR3 covers 14 residues. CDR1 is SGHAT, CDR2 FQNNGV, per germline. The CDR3 sequence: CASSLRLTRDEQFF. CDR3 bases: TGTGCCAGCAGCTTAAGGCTAACCCGGGATGAGCAGTTCTTC.

The chain links TRBV6-5 to TRBJ1-2; TRBD1 is a possible D gene (5 bases). V was clipped by 6 bases and J by 7 bases, with 18 bases between them. The CDR3 totals 14 residues. Germline-derived CDR1 and CDR2 are MNHEY and SVGAGI. DNA of the CDR3: TGTGCCAGCAGCCGAGGTCGGGGGATTAGTGGCTACACCTTC. Translation: CASSRGRGISGYTF.

The chain employs TRBV5-6 and TRBJ2-7, with TRBD2 identical over 12 bases. V was pared by 5 bases and J by 1 base, with 1 base of the junction left unmatched. The CDR3 covers 14 residues. The germline V gene encodes CDR1 SGHDT and CDR2 YYEEEE. The CDR3, as DNA: TGTGCCAGCAGAACTAGCGGGGGGTCCTACGAGCAGTACTTC. It codes for CASRTSGGSYEQYF.

This chain uses TRBV5-6 with TRBJ1-6; D is unresolved. CDR1 and CDR2 (germline): SGHDT, YYEEEE. The CDR3 is 13 residues long. The germline V and J ends were trimmed by 4 bases and 6 bases, with 8 bases remaining between them. For the CDR3, the DNA is TGTGCCAGCAGCGCTAACAGTAATTCACCCCTCCACTTT. This gives the protein CASSANSNSPLHF. Using reference TRBV5-6 and TRBJ1-6 for the parts outside the CDR3, the full variable domain is DAGVTQSPTHLIKTRGQQVTLRCSPKSGHDTVSWYQQALGQGPQFIFQYYEEEERQRGNFPDRFSGHQFPNYSSELNVNALLLGDSALYLCASSANSNSPLHFGNGTRLTVT.

The chain uses TRBV6-5 and TRBJ1-5, with D tentatively TRBD1 (5 bases). Trimming took 6 bases from V and 0 from J, leaving 12 bases between them. CDR1 is MNHEY, CDR2 SVGAGI, per germline. This CDR3 is 15 amino acids long. The CDR3 DNA follows: TGTGCCAGCAGCTCTGGACACTATAGCAATCAGCCCCAGCATTTT. It translates to CASSSGHYSNQPQHF.

V usage is TRBV5-1 and J usage is TRBJ1-4; 8 bases agree with TRBD1. V trimming: 0 bases; J trimming: 2 bases; junction bases outside the gene matches: 3. Germline V gives CDR1 SGHRS, CDR2 YFSETQ. The CDR3 covers 16 residues. The CDR3 here is CASSLGTGLTNEKLFF. The CDR3 nucleotides read TGCGCCAGCAGCTTGGGGACAGGGCTGACTAATGAAAAACTGTTTTTT.

This sequence joins TRBV6-5 and TRBJ2-5, with a tentative D call TRBD1 (7 bases). The end of the DNA fits TRBJ2-7 better, so the J call may be wrong. The germline gives CDR1 MNHEY, CDR2 SVGAGI. The CDR3 is 15 residues long. The DNA of the CDR3 is TGTGCCAGCAGCGTTGGAGGGGGCGGAGGTTACGAGCAGTACTTC. Translation: CASSVGGGGGYEQYF.

This chain joins TRBV10-1 and TRBJ2-7; 8 nucleotides agree with TRBD1. V shed 6 bases, J shed 0 bases, and the junction held 4 bases outside the gene matches. The CDR3 is 14 amino acids. Germline loops: CDR1 WNHNN, CDR2 SYGVQD (reference sequence). CDR3 residues: CASSPDRDSYEQYF. The CDR3 region has the DNA TGCGCCAGCAGCCCGGACAGGGACTCCTACGAGCAGTACTTC.

The V and J genes are TRBV27 and TRBJ2-1; D possibly corresponds to TRBD2 (5 bases). Germline CDR1 and CDR2: MNHEY and SMNVEV (reference sequence). The CDR3 is 13 residues long. Trimming took off 3 bases at V and 9 bases at J, with 12 bases between the two ends. Here the CDR3 reads CASSFGVEGEQFF. Written as DNA, the CDR3 is TGTGCCAGCAGTTTCGGGGTTGAGGGTGAGCAGTTCTTC.

This clone has a handful of counts. The V gene is TRBV5-6, the J gene TRBJ1-5, with D maybe TRBD1 (5 bases). This CDR3 is 17 amino acids long. Trimming took off 4 bases at V and 6 bases at J, with 23 bases between the two ends. Looked up from germline, CDR1 is SGHDT and CDR2 is YYEEEE. The CDR3 loop reads CASSTQTGVSRGQPQHF. The CDR3 DNA follows: TGTGCCAGCAGCACCCAGACGGGGGTTAGTAGGGGTCAGCCCCAGCATTTT.

The V and J genes are TRBV28 and TRBJ2-7; the match to TRBD1 covers 11 bases. CDR1 is MDHEN and CDR2 is SYDVKM in the germline V gene. V shed 1 base and J 11 bases; nucleotides not matched to a gene: 7. The CDR3 loop spans 14 amino acids. The CDR3 reads CASSLSGTGGTEYF. CDR3 DNA sequence: TGTGCCAGCAGTTTATCGGGGACAGGGGGGACAGAGTACTTC.

Only one count was recorded for this clone. This chain uses TRBV2 with TRBJ2-5; possibly TRBD2 for D (5 bases). Germline CDR1 SNHLY, CDR2 FYNNEI. Trimming took 8 bases from V and 4 from J, leaving 11 bases between them. CDR3 size: 12 residues. This CDR3 reads CASGRSGETQYF. The CDR3 DNA sequence: TGTGCCAGCGGGAGATCGGGAGAGACCCAGTACTTC.

This chain joins TRBV19 and TRBJ1-5; the match to TRBD1 covers 8 bases. Unmatched junction bases numbered 16, after V lost 5 bases and J lost 7 bases. Germline values: CDR1 LNHDA, CDR2 SQIVND (reference sequence). This CDR3 contains 17 residues. The CDR3 sequence is CASSSGFDRGGGQPQHF. CDR3 DNA sequence: TGTGCCAGTAGTTCCGGTTTTGACAGGGGAGGGGGCCAGCCCCAGCATTTT. The variable domain in full, completed from reference TRBV19 and TRBJ1-5, reads DGGITQSPKYLFRKEGQNVTLSCEQNLNHDAMYWYRQDPGQGLRLIYYSQIVNDFQKGDIAEGYSVSREKKESFPLTVTSAQKNPTAFYLCASSSGFDRGGGQPQHFGDGTRLSIL.

This clone is a singleton in its sample. The rearrangement joins TRBV9 to TRBJ1-1; unclear D gene. Germline values: CDR1 SGDLS, CDR2 YYNGEE. Trimming left V 4 bases short and J 4 bases short, with 20 bases between. The CDR3 consists of 16 residues. CDR3 coding DNA: TGTGCCAGCAGCCCCTTTTCTTTCGGGGAAGGCACTGAAGCTTTCTTT. Residues: CASSPFSFGEGTEAFF. Variable domain in full (rest from reference TRBV9 and TRBJ1-1): DSGVTQTPKHLITATGQRVTLRCSPRSGDLSVYWYQQSLDQGLQFLIQYYNGEERAKGNILERFSAQQFPDLHSELNLSSLELGDSALYFCASSPFSFGEGTEAFFGQGTRLTVV.

The rearrangement links TRBV7-9 to TRBJ2-7; D is unclear. This CDR3 has 12 amino acids. CDR1 SEHNR and CDR2 FQNEAQ come from the germline V gene (reference sequence). V was shortened by 1 base and J by 4 bases, with 5 bases between the two germline ends. The chain's CDR3 is CASSLVVYEQYF. The CDR3 coding sequence is TGTGCCAGCAGCTTAGTTGTATACGAGCAGTACTTC.

This rearrangement joins TRBV5-8 to TRBJ2-5; 8 bases are shared with TRBD1. CDR3 size: 14 residues. With 4 bases clipped from V and 1 base from J, the junction kept 3 bases outside the gene matches. CDR1 SGHTS and CDR2 YDEGEE come from the germline V gene. The CDR3 here is CASSPGQGQETQYF. The CDR3 nucleotides read TGTGCCAGCAGCCCTGGACAGGGCCAAGAGACCCAGTACTTC.

A word on this clone: Other DNA sequences in this sample translate to the same CDR3. This chain joins TRBV7-9 and TRBJ2-7, with TRBD1 as a possible D gene (5 bases). The germline CDR1 and CDR2 sequences are SEHNR and FQNEAQ (reference sequence). Deletions cut 4 bases from V and 4 bases from J, with 8 bases between. CDR3 length: 12 amino acids. CDR3 nucleotide sequence: TGTGCCAGCAGCTCGCAGGGTTACGAGCAGTACTTC. Amino acid sequence: CASSSQGYEQYF.

V and J are TRBV27 and TRBJ2-7; 7 nucleotides align to TRBD2. The V segment lost 6 bases and the J segment 5 bases; nucleotides outside the gene matches: 7. Germline loops: CDR1 MNHEY, CDR2 SMNVEV (reference sequence). The CDR3 contains 13 residues. CDR3 nucleotide sequence: TGTGCCAGCAGCCGAGCGGGAATCCACGAGCAGTACTTC. This translates into CASSRAGIHEQYF.

The chain employs TRBV28 and TRBJ2-2, with a weak D call TRBD2 (6 bases). Per germline, CDR1 MDHEN and CDR2 SYDVKM. V lost 6 bases, J lost 6 bases, and 20 bases lay in between. This CDR3 has 16 amino acids. CDR3 sequence: CASSPPRRVSAGELFF. The CDR3 DNA reads TGTGCCAGCAGCCCACCACGGAGGGTGTCGGCCGGGGAGCTGTTTTTT.

The J gene is TRBJ1-4, the V gene TRBV14; D may be TRBD1 (5 bases). Deletions cut 1 base from V and 0 bases from J, with 15 bases between. The CDR3 runs to 18 residues. The germline V gene has CDR1 SGHDN and CDR2 FVKESK. CDR3 in amino acids: CASSQVRRDSSTNEKLFF. The CDR3 region has the DNA TGTGCCAGCAGCCAAGTTCGTCGTGACAGCTCAACTAATGAAAAACTGTTTTTT.